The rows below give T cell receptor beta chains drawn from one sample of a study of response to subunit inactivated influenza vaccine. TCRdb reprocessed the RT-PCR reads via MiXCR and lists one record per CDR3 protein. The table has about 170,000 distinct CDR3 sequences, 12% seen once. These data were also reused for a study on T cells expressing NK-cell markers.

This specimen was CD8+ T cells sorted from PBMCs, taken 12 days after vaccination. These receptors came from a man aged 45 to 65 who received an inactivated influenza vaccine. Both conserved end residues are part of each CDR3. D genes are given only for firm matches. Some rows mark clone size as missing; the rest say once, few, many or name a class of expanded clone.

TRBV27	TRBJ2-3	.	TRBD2	CASRSGTSSQDTQYF	TGTGCCAGCAGGTCCGGGACTAGCAGTCAAGATACGCAGTATTTT
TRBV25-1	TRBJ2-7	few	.	CASSNSGGSYEQYF	TGTGCCAGCAGTAACAGCGGAGGGTCCTACGAGCAGTACTTC
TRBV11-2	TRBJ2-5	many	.	CASSLYYGRTPQETQYF	TGTGCCAGCAGCTTGTACTATGGCAGGACCCCCCAAGAGACCCAGTACTTC
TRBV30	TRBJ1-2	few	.	CAWSGFERNYGYTF	TGTGCCTGGAGTGGGTTTGAGCGGAACTATGGCTACACCTTC
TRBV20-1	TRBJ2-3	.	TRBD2	CSASYPLRRGGASITLDTQYF	TGCAGTGCTAGTTACCCCCTACGGCGGGGGGGCGCGTCAATTACCCTAGATACGCAGTATTTT
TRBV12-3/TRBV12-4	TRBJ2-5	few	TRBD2	CASSLFAGVEETQYF	TGTGCCAGCAGTTTATTCGCGGGGGTCGAAGAGACCCAGTACTTC
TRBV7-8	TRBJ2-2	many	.	CASIPSSWNTGELFF	TGTGCCAGCATCCCTTCCAGTTGGAACACCGGGGAGCTGTTTTTT
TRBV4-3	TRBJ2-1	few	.	CASSQDGVDSYNEQFF	TGCGCCAGCAGCCAAGACGGGGTAGACTCCTACAATGAGCAGTTCTTC
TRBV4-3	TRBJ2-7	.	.	CASSQVLGRSYEQYF	TGCGCCAGCAGCCAAGTTTTAGGCAGAAGCTACGAGCAGTACTTC
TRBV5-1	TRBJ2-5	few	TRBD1	CASSWTGGIKETQYF	TGCGCCAGCAGCTGGACAGGGGGAATTAAAGAGACCCAGTACTTC
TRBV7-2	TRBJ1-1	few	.	CASSFTPSLNTEAFF	TGTGCCAGCAGCTTTACCCCGTCCCTGAACACTGAAGCTTTCTTT
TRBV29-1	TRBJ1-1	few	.	CSVGVTEAFF	TGCAGCGTGGGGGTCACTGAAGCTTTCTTT
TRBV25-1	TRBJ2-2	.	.	CASSPGTYTGELFF	TGTGCCAGCTCCCCCGGAACCTACACCGGGGAGCTGTTTTTT
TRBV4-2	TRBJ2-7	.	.	CASSQLFEGSYEQYF	TGTGCCAGCAGCCAACTTTTTGAGGGATCTTACGAGCAGTACTTC
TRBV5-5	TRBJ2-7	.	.	CASSLGQTIYEQYF	TGTGCCAGCAGCTTGGGGCAGACCATCTACGAGCAGTACTTC
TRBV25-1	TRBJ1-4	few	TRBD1	CASSDTGDPEKLFF	TGTGCCAGCAGTGACACAGGGGATCCCGAAAAACTGTTTTTT
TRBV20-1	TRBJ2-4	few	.	CSASAGGPLDKNIQYF	TGCAGTGCTAGTGCAGGGGGGCCATTAGACAAAAACATTCAGTACTTC
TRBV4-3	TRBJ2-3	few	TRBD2	CASSQDWRRERTDTQYF	TGCGCCAGCAGCCAAGATTGGCGGCGGGAGCGCACAGATACGCAGTATTTT